Listed below are T cell receptor beta chains from one sample, sequenced in a study of low-dose radiotherapy and immunotherapy resistance in tumors. TCRdb passed the reads through MiXCR, listing each CDR3 protein once. The sample has about 82,000 distinct CDR3 sequences, approximately 17% seen once; the top ten hold around 6.3%. Sequencing was performed on PBMCs, taken before treatment. These receptors were taken from a male donor with prostate cancer. Both conserved end residues are part of each CDR3. Each record gives: clone size, J gene, D gene, V gene, CDR3 DNA, CDR3 protein. The D gene is left open where the match is weak. Size tells how often a clone was seen (once, few, many) or the class of an expanded clone, and some rows leave it out.

many	TRBJ2-2	TRBD1	TRBV18	TGTGCCAGCTCACCGTCACAGGGGATCACCGGGGAGCTGTTTTTT	CASSPSQGITGELFF
many	TRBJ2-3	-	TRBV20-1	TGCAGTGCTATACGGGGGCCGGGCACAGATACGCAGTATTTT	CSAIRGPGTDTQYF
many	TRBJ2-1	TRBD2	TRBV2	TGTGCCAGCAGCCAAGAGGGGACTAGCAGCAATGAGCAGTTCTTC	CASSQEGTSSNEQFF
many	TRBJ2-2	-	TRBV11-2	TGTGCCAGCAGCCCGACTCGGTCCACCGGGGAGCTGTTTTTT	CASSPTRSTGELFF
many	TRBJ2-3	TRBD2	TRBV29-1	TGCAGCGTTGGCCGACTAGCGACAGTCATAGATACGCAGTATTTT	CSVGRLATVIDTQYF
many	TRBJ1-3	TRBD1	TRBV18	TGTGCCAGCTCACCGACAGGGGTTGAAAACACCATATATTTT	CASSPTGVENTIYF
once	TRBJ2-2	-	TRBV5-1	-	CASSLELSTGELFFF
many	TRBJ2-7	-	TRBV20-1	TGCAGTCCCAAACAGGGTACCGAGCAGTACTTC	CSPKQGTEQYF
-	TRBJ2-1	TRBD2	TRBV9	TGTGCCAGCAGCGTAGGGGCTAGCGGGAAATACAATGAGCAGTTCTTC	CASSVGASGKYNEQFF
many	TRBJ2-7	-	TRBV6-1	TGTGCCAGCAGTGAATTGACGGGAAAAAGCTACGAGCAGTACTTC	CASSELTGKSYEQYF
-	TRBJ2-3	-	TRBV19	TGTGCCAGTAGTATGCAAATCACAGATACGCAGTATTTT	CASSMQITDTQYF
medium-sized	TRBJ1-5	TRBD1	TRBV28	TGTGCCAGCAGTCAACAGGGGGAAATCAATCAGCCCCAGCATTTT	CASSQQGEINQPQHF
many	TRBJ2-3	-	TRBV14	TGTGCCAGCAGCCGCGGACAGAGAAGCGCAGATACGCAGTATTTT	CASSRGQRSADTQYF
many	TRBJ2-2	TRBD1	TRBV19	TGTGCCAGTAGTGCAGGGGGCGCAACCGGGGAGCTGTTTTTT	CASSAGGATGELFF
many	TRBJ2-3	-	TRBV29-1	TGCAGCGTTGTTCGGGGACAAGCTAGCACAGATACGCAGTATTTT	CSVVRGQASTDTQYF
-	TRBJ1-4	-	TRBV23-1	-	CASSLGFRRKNCFF
many	TRBJ2-1	-	TRBV3-1	TGTGCCAGCAGCCAAGATTGGGGGTCCAATGAGCAGTTCTTC	CASSQDWGSNEQFF
many	TRBJ2-7	-	TRBV7-9	TGTGCCAGCAGAAAGGTCGAGGGCACGAGCGAGCAGTACTTC	CASRKVEGTSEQYF
many	TRBJ2-7	-	TRBV5-1	TGCGCCAGCAGCTTGGCCATTGTGGCAGGTGTCTACGAGCAGTACTTC	CASSLAIVAGVYEQYF
many	TRBJ2-7	TRBD2	TRBV5-1	TGCGCCAGCAGCTTGGCCCCAACTAGCGGGAGTGCCTACGAGCAGTACTTC	CASSLAPTSGSAYEQYF
many	TRBJ1-4	TRBD1	TRBV20-1	TGCAGTGCGGGGACAGGGGACAATGAAAAACTGTTTTTT	CSAGTGDNEKLFF
many	TRBJ2-7	TRBD1	TRBV4-1	TGCGCCAGCAGCCAAGGGGGGCCGGGACAGGGCAGCTCCTACGAGCAGTACTTC	CASSQGGPGQGSSYEQYF
many	TRBJ2-3	-	TRBV4-2	TGTGCCAGCAGCCATGTTCGGGGGACCACAGATACGCAGTATTTT	CASSHVRGTTDTQYF
-	TRBJ2-5	-	TRBV5-1	TGCGCCAGCAGCCTGGTGGGGGATGGGACCCAGTACTTC	CASSLVGDGTQYF
few	TRBJ1-1	TRBD1	TRBV20-1	TGCAGTGCTAGTCAAGACAGGGCCACTGAAGCTTTCTTT	CSASQDRATEAFF
many	TRBJ2-1	-	TRBV29-1	TGCAGCACCCTAGACAGGAGCTCCTACAATGAGCAGTTCTTC	CSTLDRSSYNEQFF
-	TRBJ2-7	TRBD2	TRBV6-1	TGTGCCACTAGCGGGAGTCCCCCCTACGAGCAGTACTTC	CATSGSPPYEQYF
many	TRBJ2-7	-	TRBV7-8	TGTGCCAGCAGCTTAGCTAAAACAGGGGGGGGCTACGAGCAGTACTTC	CASSLAKTGGGYEQYF
many	TRBJ1-1	TRBD1	TRBV29-1	TGCAGCGTGGCAGGGGGGAACACTGAAGCTTTCTTT	CSVAGGNTEAFF
many	TRBJ2-7	-	TRBV28	TGTGCCAGCTTTGAGGGGTGGGGTGTGCAGTACTTC	CASFEGWGVQYF
many	TRBJ1-5	-	TRBV12-3/TRBV12-4	TGTGCCAGCAGTTTAGCTGTAGGGACTCAGCCCCAGCATTTT	CASSLAVGTQPQHF
many	TRBJ1-1	-	TRBV18	TGTGCCAGCTGCCGGGATAGCGTGAACACTGAAGCTTTCTTT	CASCRDSVNTEAFF
many	TRBJ2-7	-	TRBV20-1	TGCAGTGCCCCAGAACTATTACCCTACGAGCAGTACTTC	CSAPELLPYEQYF
many	TRBJ2-1	-	TRBV6-2/TRBV6-3	TGTGCCAGCAGCGAAAGCACGGGACTTACCAACTACAATGAGCAGTTCTTC	CASSESTGLTNYNEQFF
-	TRBJ1-4	TRBD1	TRBV6-2/TRBV6-3	TGTGCCAGCAGTGACAGGGAGTTGCTTGAAAAACTGTTTTTT	CASSDRELLEKLFF
-	TRBJ2-7	-	TRBV5-3	TGTGCCAGCAGCCCAAGAACAGGGACGTACGAGCAGTACTTC	CASSPRTGTYEQYF
many	TRBJ2-2	TRBD1	TRBV19	TGTGCCAGTAACCCGAGACAGGGCTACGGGGAGCTGTTTTTT	CASNPRQGYGELFF
many	TRBJ1-5	-	TRBV6-6	TGTGCCAGCAGTTACTCGACAGATAGCAATCAGCCCCAGCATTTT	CASSYSTDSNQPQHF
-	TRBJ2-1	-	TRBV4-2	TGTGCCAGCAGTTCACTTAACCCGGATTTGGCATTTGAGCAGTTCTTC	CASSSLNPDLAFEQFF
many	TRBJ2-3	TRBD2	TRBV20-1	TGCAGTGCCATCCTAGCGGGGGAGTTTAGCACAGATACGCAGTATTTT	CSAILAGEFSTDTQYF
many	TRBJ2-3	-	TRBV5-1	TGCGCCAGCAGCTTGGAGGTGACACATACTTACACAGATACGCAGTATTTT	CASSLEVTHTYTDTQYF
many	TRBJ2-5	TRBD2	TRBV3-1	TGTGCCAGCAGACCAAGCGGGAGGGCCCAAGAGACCCAGTACTTC	CASRPSGRAQETQYF
many	TRBJ2-3	-	TRBV5-1	TGCGCCAGCAGCTTGGTTATGCGGACTCCCGGCACAGATACGCAGTATTTT	CASSLVMRTPGTDTQYF
many	TRBJ1-1	-	TRBV13	TGTGCCAGCAGCTTAGGCACTGAAGCTTTCTTT	CASSLGTEAFF
-	TRBJ2-7	TRBD2	TRBV5-4	TGTGCCAGCAGCCCAGGACTAGCGGTTACCTACGAGCAGTACTTC	CASSPGLAVTYEQYF
many	TRBJ2-7	TRBD1	TRBV5-1	TGCGCCAGCAGCCTAAGACAGGGTTCCTACGAGCAGTACTTC	CASSLRQGSYEQYF
many	TRBJ2-1	-	TRBV20-1	TGCAGTGCTAGGGCGCCGAACTCCTACAATGAGCAGTTCTTC	CSARAPNSYNEQFF